These 29 T cell receptor beta chains came from one sample sequenced in a study of memory CD4+ T cells and cytomegalovirus serostatus. Single viable CD3+CD4+CD8-CD45RO+ cells were sorted as the memory CD4+ T cells. The protocol was immunoSEQ multiplex PCR, while the TCRdb copy is restricted to in-frame clones and leaves out a portion. The data hold around 50,000 clones, with roughly 80% observed a single time. Material: memory CD4+ T cells from blood. The source of these receptors is an adult in good health and CMV-seronegative.

This sequence joins TRBV5-1 and TRBJ2-5; 10 bases are shared with TRBD2. CDR3 size: 16 residues. Germline V gene data show CDR1 as SGHRS and CDR2 as YFSETQ. V was clipped by 0 bases and J by 1 base; unmatched bases: 3. The CDR3 region is CASSLGTSGFQETQYF. The CDR3 DNA sequence: TGCGCCAGCAGCTTGGGGACTAGCGGTTTCCAAGAGACCCAGTACTTC.

The V gene is TRBV6-6, the J gene TRBJ2-6; no clear D. This CDR3 has 15 amino acids. The V end was cut by 0 bases, the J end by 3 bases, with 6 bases between. Germline lookup yields CDR1 MNHNY and CDR2 SVGAGI (reference sequence). The CDR3, as DNA: TGTGCCAGCAGTTACTCGGCAGATGGGGCCAACGTCCTGACTTTC. Its protein is CASSYSADGANVLTF.

The chain joins TRBV19 to TRBJ2-7, with 8 bases matching TRBD1. Trimming at V came to 6 bases and at J to 3 bases, leaving 7 bases not matched to a gene. The CDR3 has 14 residues. Germline V CDR1 and CDR2: LNHDA, SQIVND (reference sequence). The DNA for the CDR3 is TGTGCCAGTAGCGGGACAGGCATTCGCTACGAGCAGTACTTC. Protein sequence: CASSGTGIRYEQYF. Variable domain in full (rest from reference TRBV19 and TRBJ2-7): DGGITQSPKYLFRKEGQNVTLSCEQNLNHDAMYWYRQDPGQGLRLIYYSQIVNDFQKGDIAEGYSVSREKKESFPLTVTSAQKNPTAFYLCASSGTGIRYEQYFGPGTRLTVT.

The rearrangement joins TRBV21-1 to TRBJ2-7. TRBV21-1 is labeled a pseudogene. The CDR3 spans 14 residues. The CDR3 sequence is CASSKERGDYEQYF. The CDR3 DNA reads TGTGCCAGCAGCAAAGAGAGAGGGGATTACGAGCAGTACTTC.

The chain carries TRBV7-9 and TRBJ2-5; 11 nucleotides match TRBD2. The J segment lost 5 bases and the V segment lost 5 bases, leaving 4 bases of the junction unmatched. Germline V lookup: CDR1 SEHNR, CDR2 FQNEAQ (reference sequence). The CDR3 runs to 14 residues. This CDR3 is CASSGGLAAETQYF. DNA for the CDR3: TGTGCCAGCAGCGGGGGACTAGCGGCCGAGACCCAGTACTTC.

The gene calls are TRBV6-6 and TRBJ2-2, with D perhaps matching TRBD1 (6 bases). Trimming took 5 bases from V and 6 from J, leaving 13 bases between them. This CDR3 has 14 residues. The V gene's germline CDR1 is MNHNY and CDR2 SVGAGI (reference sequence). CDR3 in amino acids: CASSPLTGSGELFF. The CDR3 nucleotides read TGTGCCAGCAGTCCCCTGACAGGCTCCGGGGAGCTGTTTTTT.

The CDR3 loop reads CASRGSYEQYF. CDR3 in DNA: TGTGCCAGCAGGGGTTCCTACGAGCAGTACTTC. The V and J genes are TRBV6-6 and TRBJ2-7; D unresolved. Trimming cost V 6 bases and J 1 base, with 4 bases left between them. The CDR3 consists of 11 residues. Germline-derived CDR1 and CDR2 are MNHNY and SVGAGI (reference sequence).

The chain has TRBV7-9 and TRBJ2-2; 8 bases are a match to TRBD2. There are 16 residues in the CDR3. Germline assignment: CDR1 SEHNR and CDR2 FQNEAQ (reference sequence). Trimming cost V 5 bases and J 4 bases; bases outside gene matches: 9. The CDR3 DNA sequence: TGTGCCAGCAGCGCACTAGCGGTTCCAGGCACCGGGGAGCTGTTTTTT. Its protein product is CASSALAVPGTGELFF. Filled out from reference TRBV7-9 and TRBJ2-2, the complete variable domain reads DTGVSQNPRHKITKRGQNVTFRCDPISEHNRLYWYRQTLGQGPEFLTYFQNEAQLEKSRLLSDRFSAERPKGSFSTLEIQRTEQGDSAMYLCASSALAVPGTGELFFGEGSRLTVL.

The chain recombines TRBV6-1 with TRBJ2-4; 10 bases are shared with TRBD1. Germline trimming cut 1 base from V and 3 bases from J; bases unmatched to any gene: 15. This CDR3 has 20 residues. Germline lookup yields CDR1 MNHNS and CDR2 SASEGT. The CDR3 DNA sequence: TGTGCCAGCAGTGAAGAGTGGGGACAGGGGAGTGGGTTCGTCAAAAACATTCAGTACTTC. Amino acids: CASSEEWGQGSGFVKNIQYF.

This sequence joins TRBV2 and TRBJ2-7, with TRBD1 identical over 11 bases. This CDR3 has 15 residues. CDR1 is SNHLY and CDR2 is FYNNEI in the germline V gene. The junction had 8 bases not matched to a gene; V was cut back by 3 bases and J by 7 bases. The CDR3 sequence: CASSDSGQGAGEQYF. CDR3 nucleotide sequence: TGTGCCAGCAGTGATAGCGGACAGGGGGCCGGGGAGCAGTACTTC.

J is TRBJ2-1 and V is TRBV5-8, with a possible D match to TRBD1 (6 bases). This CDR3 has 16 residues. V was clipped by 0 bases and J by 1 base, with 11 bases between them. The germline gives CDR1 SGHTS, CDR2 YDEGEE. The CDR3 region is CASSLGSRGSYNEQFF. The CDR3 nucleotides read TGTGCCAGCAGCTTGGGGTCCAGGGGTTCCTACAATGAGCAGTTCTTC.

This clone has a handful of counts. The gene calls are TRBV30 and TRBJ2-7; the D gene is possibly TRBD1 (6 bases). V dropped 0 bases and J dropped 4 bases, with 7 bases sitting between them. The CDR3 runs to 12 residues. The germline CDR1 and CDR2 sequences are GTSNPN and SVGIG (reference sequence). The CDR3 sequence: CAWSVQGYEQYF. CDR3 in DNA: TGTGCCTGGAGTGTACAGGGTTACGAGCAGTACTTC.

This clone was found once. The V call is TRBV11-1, the J call TRBJ1-1; unclear D gene. Germline V CDR1 and CDR2: SGHAT, FQDESV (reference sequence). V was clipped by 1 base and J by 6 bases, with 15 bases between them. CDR3 size: 15 residues. The CDR3 DNA reads as TGTGCCAGCAGCTTAGATCTGTCCAGATCAGCTGAAGCTTTCTTT. Amino acid sequence: CASSLDLSRSAEAFF.

The chain recombines TRBV5-4 with TRBJ2-7; tentatively, D is TRBD1 or TRBD2 (5 bases each). CDR1 and CDR2 from the germline V gene are SGHNT and YYREEE (reference sequence). The V end was cut by 4 bases, the J end by 3 bases, with 20 bases between. The CDR3 loop spans 16 amino acids. The CDR3 sequence: CASSRDGQGAYYEQYF. For the CDR3, the DNA is TGTGCCAGCAGCCGGGACGGTCAGGGAGCCTACTACGAGCAGTACTTC.

This sequence joins TRBV5-1 and TRBJ2-3; TRBD2 matches 12 bases. V dropped 0 bases and J dropped 4; count of bases not matched to a gene: 3. Germline CDR1 and CDR2: SGHRS and YFSETQ. The CDR3 loop spans 16 amino acids. The CDR3 loop is CASSLGLAGAADTQYF. DNA of the CDR3: TGCGCCAGCAGCTTGGGACTAGCGGGAGCCGCAGATACGCAGTATTTT.

V is TRBV18 and J is TRBJ2-7; 11 positions match TRBD2. Germline V gene lookup returns CDR1 KGHSH and CDR2 LQKENI. The trim removed 3 bases at V and 4 bases at J, leaving 8 bases unmatched. CDR3 size: 16 residues. CDR3 sequence (DNA): TGTGCCAGCTCACCCGATAGCGGGAGGGCCGGTTACGAGCAGTACTTC. As protein: CASSPDSGRAGYEQYF.

The V call is TRBV5-1, the J call TRBJ2-2, with D perhaps TRBD1 or TRBD2 (6 bases each). This CDR3 contains 14 residues. Germline CDR1 SGHRS, CDR2 YFSETQ. Trimming shortened V by 0 bases and J by 9 bases, and 12 bases separated the two germline ends. DNA for the CDR3: TGCGCCAGCAGCTTGGGACAGGAGGGCCGGGAGCTGTTTTTT. Amino acid sequence: CASSLGQEGRELFF. The variable domain in full, with the rest retrieved from reference TRBV5-1 and TRBJ2-2, is KAGVTQTPRYLIKTRGQQVTLSCSPISGHRSVSWYQQTPGQGLQFLFEYFSETQRNKGNFPGRFSGRQFSNSRSEMNVSTLELGDSALYLCASSLGQEGRELFFGEGSRLTVL.

V and J are TRBV6-6 and TRBJ2-2, with D tentatively TRBD2 (6 bases). Trimming took 2 bases from V and 7 from J, leaving 8 bases between them. The CDR3 has 13 amino acids. CDR1 is MNHNY and CDR2 is SVGAGI in the germline V gene (reference sequence). CDR3 sequence (DNA): TGTGCCAGCAGTTACGGGGGGATCGGGGAGCTGTTTTTT. This translates into CASSYGGIGELFF.

V is TRBV4-2 and J is TRBJ1-2, with no clear D. The CDR3 is made up of 14 amino acids. The V gene's germline CDR1 is LGHNA and CDR2 YNFKEQ. V shed 0 bases and J shed 4 bases, with 9 bases lying between them. The CDR3: CASSQDRSVYGYTF. As DNA, the CDR3 is TGTGCCAGCAGCCAAGATCGGTCGGTCTATGGCTACACCTTC.

This clone was counted a single time. The chain uses TRBV5-4 and TRBJ2-2; 15 bases fit TRBD2. Germline V CDR1 and CDR2: SGHNT, YYREEE (reference sequence). J lost 6 bases, V lost 4 bases, and 4 bases had no gene match. The CDR3 extends over 16 amino acids. DNA for the CDR3: TGTGCCAGCAGCCGCGGACTAGCGGGAGGGTCCGGGGAGCTGTTTTTT. Amino acids: CASSRGLAGGSGELFF.

CDR3 bases: TGTGCCAGTAGTACCTCAGTAAACACTGAAGCTTTCTTT. Its translation: CASSTSVNTEAFF. This chain uses TRBV19 with TRBJ1-1; no definite D call. The germline V gene encodes CDR1 LNHDA and CDR2 SQIVND (reference sequence). Trimming stripped 4 bases from V and 2 bases from J, with 8 bases between. The CDR3 covers 13 residues.

This clone showed up just a few times. The chain links TRBV5-4 to TRBJ2-2; 8 bases are shared with TRBD1. Germline lookup yields CDR1 SGHNT and CDR2 YYREEE (reference sequence). Losses at the gene ends were 4 bases for V and 3 bases for J; bases not matched to a gene: 8. The CDR3 extends over 16 amino acids. The CDR3 sequence is CASSPGQGGHTGELFF. For the CDR3, the DNA is TGTGCCAGCAGCCCCGGACAGGGCGGACACACCGGGGAGCTGTTTTTT.

This clone was seen a handful of times. The V and J genes are TRBV10-3 and TRBJ1-1; 9 bases match TRBD1. This CDR3 has 13 residues. Unmatched junction bases numbered 1, after V lost 4 bases and J lost 4 bases. Germline-derived CDR1 and CDR2 are ENHRY and SYGVKD. This CDR3 reads CAISVTGGTEAFF. The CDR3 region has the DNA TGTGCCATCAGTGTGACAGGGGGCACTGAAGCTTTCTTT.

This clone came up a few times. This chain connects TRBV28 to TRBJ1-2; TRBD1 matches 10 bases. There are 15 residues in the CDR3. Losses at the gene ends were 7 bases for V and 3 bases for J; bases not matched to a gene: 8. Germline CDR1 and CDR2: MDHEN and SYDVKM. For the CDR3, the DNA is TGTGCCAGCACCCCGGGGGACAGGGGATACTATGGCTACACCTTC. It yields the protein CASTPGDRGYYGYTF.

This clone was found a few times. This rearrangement joins TRBV28 to TRBJ1-1; 10 nucleotides agree with TRBD1. There are 16 residues in the CDR3. Trimming removed 4 bases from V and 4 bases from J; junction bases left unmatched: 9. Germline V CDR1 and CDR2: MDHEN, SYDVKM. The CDR3 DNA reads TGTGCCAGCAGTTCACCGTCGACAGGGGGCCGCACTGAAGCTTTCTTT. Residues: CASSSPSTGGRTEAFF.

The chain joins TRBV19 to TRBJ1-1, with no clear D. Trimming removed 6 bases at V and 2 bases at J, with 7 bases between. Looked up from germline, CDR1 is LNHDA and CDR2 is SQIVND (reference sequence). The CDR3 length is 12 residues. As DNA, the CDR3 is TGTGCCAGTAGGGGAGGAAACACTGAAGCTTTCTTT. Encoded protein: CASRGGNTEAFF.

The V and J genes are TRBV28 and TRBJ1-2, with unresolved D. V dropped 2 bases and J dropped 4 bases, with 8 bases sitting between them. The CDR3 has 13 amino acids. Germline V CDR1 and CDR2: MDHEN, SYDVKM. The CDR3 DNA sequence: TGTGCCAGCAGTTTAAACCGGCTCTATGGCTACACCTTC. Protein sequence: CASSLNRLYGYTF.

The rearrangement uses TRBV5-6 and TRBJ2-1; TRBD2 matches at 13 bases. The CDR3 has 16 amino acids. From germline, CDR1 is SGHDT and CDR2 YYEEEE. Trimming at V came to 4 bases and at J to 7 bases, leaving 8 bases not matched to a gene. In DNA form, the CDR3 reads TGTGCCAGCAGCCCGGGGACTAGCGGGATTCAGAATGAGCAGTTCTTC. It is translated as CASSPGTSGIQNEQFF.

V is TRBV7-6 and J is TRBJ2-5; a weak D match, TRBD2 (6 bases). The CDR3 sequence is 16 residues long. V was pared by 1 base and J by 0 bases, with 12 bases between. Germline values: CDR1 SGHVS, CDR2 FNYEAQ. CDR3 nucleotides: TGTGCCAGCAGCTTAGGCGCCGGGGGATACCAAGAGACCCAGTACTTC. It specifies CASSLGAGGYQETQYF.